This T cell receptor (beta chain) comes out of a study of T cells in Graves' hyperthyroidism and ophthalmopathy. Amplification of TCR beta CDR3 regions used RNA as the template. The HTBI primer set was used in a first-round RT-PCR of the TCR CDR3. TCRdb ran MiXCR on the multiplex PCR reads and lists one entry per CDR3 protein. This table holds under 650,000 distinct CDR3 sequences, about a sixth found once. The table lists this clonotype with a few counts. V was cut by 4 bases and J by 0 bases, with 5 bases left in between. Germline CDR1 SGHRS, CDR2 YFSETQ. The CDR3 contains 14 residues. J is TRBJ2-6 and V is TRBV5-1; no firm D call. This clonotype originated in a woman in her twenties or thirties with Graves' hyperthyroidism. Sequenced input: blood. The CDR3 sequence: CASSRFSGANVLTF. The CDR3 nucleotides read TGCGCCAGCAGCCGATTCTCTGGGGCCAACGTCCTGACTTTC.